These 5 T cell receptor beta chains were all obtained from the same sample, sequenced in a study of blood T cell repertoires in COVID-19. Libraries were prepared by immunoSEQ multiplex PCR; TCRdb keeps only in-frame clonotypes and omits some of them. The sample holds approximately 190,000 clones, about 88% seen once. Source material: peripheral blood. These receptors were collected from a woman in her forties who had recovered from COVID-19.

The CDR3 DNA follows: TGTGCCTGGAGTGCCAGGGGGTACGATGAAAAACTGTTTTTT. Protein sequence: CAWSARGYDEKLFF. The chain is built from TRBV30 and TRBJ1-4, with 7 bases fitting TRBD1. The CDR3 has 14 residues. J gave up 6 bases and V 1 base, and 5 bases lay outside the gene matches. The germline V gene has CDR1 GTSNPN and CDR2 SVGIG (reference sequence).

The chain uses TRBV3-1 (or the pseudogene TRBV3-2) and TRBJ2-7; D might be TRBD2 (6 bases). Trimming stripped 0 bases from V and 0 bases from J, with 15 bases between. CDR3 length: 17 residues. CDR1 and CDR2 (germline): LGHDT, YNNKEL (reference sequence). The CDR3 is CASSQEGGGASSYEQYF. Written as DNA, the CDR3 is TGTGCCAGCAGCCAAGAGGGAGGCGGGGCTAGCTCCTACGAGCAGTACTTC.

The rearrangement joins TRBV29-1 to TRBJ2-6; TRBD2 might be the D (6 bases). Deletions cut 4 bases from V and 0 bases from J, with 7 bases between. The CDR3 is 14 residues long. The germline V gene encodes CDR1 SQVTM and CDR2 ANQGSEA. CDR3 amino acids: CSVGRGSGANVLTF. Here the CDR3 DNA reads TGCAGCGTTGGGCGGGGCTCTGGGGCCAACGTCCTGACTTTC.

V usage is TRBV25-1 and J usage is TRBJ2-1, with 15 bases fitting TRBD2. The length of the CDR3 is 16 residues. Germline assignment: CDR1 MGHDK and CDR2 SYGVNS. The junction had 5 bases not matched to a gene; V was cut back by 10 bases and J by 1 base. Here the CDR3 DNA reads TGTGCCACGGGACTAGCGGGAGGCACGTCCTACAATGAGCAGTTCTTC. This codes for CATGLAGGTSYNEQFF.

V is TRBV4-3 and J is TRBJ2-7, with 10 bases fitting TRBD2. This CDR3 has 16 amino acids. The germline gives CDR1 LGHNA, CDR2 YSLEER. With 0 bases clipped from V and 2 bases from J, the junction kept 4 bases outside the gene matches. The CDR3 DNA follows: TGCGCCAGCAGCCAAGATACAGGACTAGCGGCCTACGAGCAGTACTTC. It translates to CASSQDTGLAAYEQYF.